Listed here is a single TCR beta chain. The V and J ends lost 1 base and 5 bases respectively, with 11 bases between them. The CDR3 extends over 14 amino acids. Germline assignment: CDR1 SGHTA and CDR2 FQGNSA. These data belong to a study of blood T cell repertoires in COVID-19. Whole-study context: Researchers got acute and convalescent COVID-19 samples from the United States, Italy and Spain. The cDNA or gDNA used as material had been derived from T cells, B-cell-depleted T cells, or PBMCs.

In the original analysis: Reference gene primer amplification in the assay estimated nucleated cell counts. The repertoire was sequenced with immunoSEQ multiplex PCR; TCRdb's copy has only in-frame clones and lacks some. V and J calls and clone size are those listed in that table; D and trimming were worked out from the DNA. This sample carries about 140,000 clones, approximately 82% of them seen once, and the ten largest clones take approximately 1.4%. The rearrangement links TRBV7-2 to TRBJ1-2, with D possibly matching TRBD1 (6 bases). The sequenced material came from peripheral blood. The clonotype originates from a human donor in a cohort sampled during active COVID-19. The CDR3 nucleotides read TGTGCCAGCAGCTTAGAGGGGGTCGTATATGGCTACACCTTC. It is translated as CASSLEGVVYGYTF.